This TCR beta chain was observed in a study of early T cells in non-severe SARS-CoV-2 infection. Individual cDNA molecules received unique molecular identifiers. Each CDR3 protein gets one entry after TCRdb re-called the 5' RACE reads with MiXCR. Of approximately 23,000 distinct CDR3 sequences listed, roughly 4% were seen once; the top ten hold about 4%. There are 13 residues in the CDR3. Germline CDR1 and CDR2: SGHRS and YFSETQ. V lost 5 bases to trimming and J lost 5 bases, with 10 bases between them. This clonotype was seen only a few times. The TCR sequence derives from an adult who was a healthcare worker with PCR-confirmed SARS-CoV-2 infection or an uninfected control (not recorded which). The rearrangement joins TRBV5-1 to TRBJ1-4; D gene unclear. Material: whole blood. CDR3 bases: TGCGCCAGCAGACCGGATCCGAATGAAAAACTGTTTTTT. Protein sequence: CASRPDPNEKLFF. Using reference TRBV5-1 and TRBJ1-4 for the parts outside the CDR3, the full variable domain is KAGVTQTPRYLIKTRGQQVTLSCSPISGHRSVSWYQQTPGQGLQFLFEYFSETQRNKGNFPGRFSGRQFSNSRSEMNVSTLELGDSALYLCASRPDPNEKLFFGSGTQLSVL.